The T cell receptor (beta chain) under discussion was sequenced for a study of blood T cell repertoires in COVID-19. The wider study: Acute and convalescent COVID-19 samples came from the United States, Italy and Spain. The cDNA or gDNA used as material had been derived from T cells, B-cell-depleted T cells, or PBMCs.

Germline-derived CDR1 and CDR2 are LGHDT and YNNKEL (reference sequence). J lost 5 bases, V lost 6 bases, and 8 bases had no gene match. The length of the CDR3 is 14 residues. Sequencing was performed with immunoSEQ multiplex PCR; in TCRdb, only in-frame clones are kept and a portion is missing. The profile shows about 87,000 clones, about 71% of them singletons. The chain carries TRBV3-1 (or the pseudogene TRBV3-2) and TRBJ1-1; 8 nucleotides agree with TRBD1. The sample comprised peripheral blood. This receptor was obtained from a woman in her fifties or sixties with acute or convalescent COVID-19. CDR3 nucleotide sequence: TGTGCCAGCAGTTTTGACAGGGGTGGTACTGAAGCTTTCTTT. Encoded protein: CASSFDRGGTEAFF.